This TCR beta chain comes out of a study of T cell responses to AZD1222 COVID-19 vaccine. To note about this clone: Its antigen is still unknown.

Study findings and constraints: Repertoires were sampled only after the peak T cell response.

The repertoire was sequenced with immunoSEQ multiplex PCR; TCRdb's copy has only in-frame clones and lacks some. The table lists 97,000 or so clones, approximately 81% of them singletons, with over 15% in the top ten. This CDR3 comprises 16 residues. Trimming cost V 4 bases and J 6 bases, with 18 bases left between them. The genes are TRBV23-1 and TRBJ2-2; D is ambiguous. TRBV23-1 is annotated as an ORF whose role is uncertain. This receptor was identified in an adult in good health. The source was peripheral blood, collected on day 0 of AZD1222 vaccination. The CDR3 region has the DNA TGCGCCAGCAGTCGGGTCGGTCAAGTTGCGGCCGGGGAGCTGTTTTTT. Its translation: CASSRVGQVAAGELFF.